The subject of this entry is one TCR beta chain. This clone was seen only a few times. Its antigen is still unknown. The sample holds no much larger clone one base away, and base qualities are not on file. Other nucleotide sequences in the sample specify the same CDR3. This sample was taken from a study of the immune and genomic landscape of osteosarcoma (dated by TCRdb to the early 2020s). Regarding the research as a whole: The overall cohort comprised about 50 pediatric and adult patients with high-grade osteosarcoma, with a median age at diagnosis of approximately 27 years (range about 5-85). Poor-risk disease was overrepresented in the cohort, as 73% of patients had an unfavorable pathologic response to standard therapy and around 70% had died. Patients in the overall cohort were around 60% male, and about 80% presented with localized disease at diagnosis. To define immunogenic potential, the study profiled osteosarcoma specimens using whole genome, RNA and T-cell receptor sequencing, along with immunohistochemistry and reverse phase protein arrays. To characterize the osteosarcoma immunogenomic landscape, TCR sequencing results were integrated with transcriptome, protein array and immunostaining data. The goal of the study was to explain why immune checkpoint inhibitors have shown limited clinical activity in osteosarcoma. A couple of samples from the same tumor site were contributed by each of three patients.

The tumors sampled were post-treatment primary, local recurrence and metastasis specimens taken from patients with a poor prognosis. TCR beta chain CDR3 regions were immunosequenced using the ImmunoSEQ Assay (Adaptive Biotechnologies). The original methods were these. The ImmunoSEQ Analyzer platform was used to export TCRB rearrangements, read counts, read proportions and gene usage. T-cell clonality was calculated on productive rearrangements as 1 minus Pielou's evenness. In the clonal space homeostasis analysis, clonotypes were grouped as rare, small, medium, large or hyperexpanded (0.01 to 1 of the repertoire). TCR productive clonality was compared across immune clusters C1, C2 and C3 using the Wilcoxon rank sum test. TCRdb limited this immuneACCESS table to in-frame rearrangements with V and J called. A share of clones is missing; checked studies link under half to unresolved V genes, and the rest is unexplained. V and J calls and clone size come straight from that table; D and trimming were deduced from the DNA. This sample holds some 10,000 clones; about two thirds were observed only once. About 17% of the sample is held by the ten biggest clonotypes.

The germline V gene yields MNHNS for CDR1 and SASEGT for CDR2. At the junction V is shortened by 1 base and J by 4 bases, with 13 bases in between. Including the terminal cysteine and phenylalanine, the CDR3 comprises 15 residues. Of the read, only the CDR3 DNA is kept; its 45 bases are in frame from base 1. Broader findings and caveats from the paper: Along with the frozen tumor specimens, matched blood was collected from just a couple of patients. Although TCR productive clonality was higher in the immune-hot C3 cluster than in the cold C1 cluster, TCR productive clonality was still low overall. Productive TCR clonality was found to be low overall, with an average of 0.09 and a maximum of 0.3, which suggested limited T-cell clonal expansion. Rather than matched normal tissue, external data from normal skin and healthy peripheral blood provided the clonality benchmarks. Because osteosarcoma is rare and all possible samples were collected, sample size was not determined by any statistical method. Roughly 5 cases had a single hyperexpanded clone dominating the repertoire, and all had fewer than 100 T-cell clonotypes.

This sequence originates from a human donor with osteosarcoma. The chain joins TRBV6-1 to TRBJ1-1; perhaps TRBD1 is the D gene, with 6 bases matching. Sequencing input: osteosarcoma tumor tissue from the lung. The DNA sequence is given as TGTGCCAGCAGTGAAGTGAGAGGGGGAGGCACTGAAGCTTTCTTT. Its protein is CASSEVRGGGTEAFF.